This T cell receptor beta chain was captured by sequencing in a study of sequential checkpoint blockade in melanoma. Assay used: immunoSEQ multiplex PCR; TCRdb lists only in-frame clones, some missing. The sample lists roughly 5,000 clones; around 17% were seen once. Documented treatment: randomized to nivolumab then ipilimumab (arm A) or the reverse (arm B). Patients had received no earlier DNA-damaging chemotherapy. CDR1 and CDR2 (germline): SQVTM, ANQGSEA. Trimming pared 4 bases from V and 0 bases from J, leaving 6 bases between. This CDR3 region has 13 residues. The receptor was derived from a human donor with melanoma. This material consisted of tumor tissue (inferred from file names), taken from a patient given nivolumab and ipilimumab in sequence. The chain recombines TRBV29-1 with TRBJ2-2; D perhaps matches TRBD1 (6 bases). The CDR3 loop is CSVGQANTGELFF. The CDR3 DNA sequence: TGCAGCGTTGGACAGGCGAACACCGGGGAGCTGTTTTTT.